This T cell receptor (beta chain) was recorded in a study of tumor-infiltrating lymphocytes in localized non-small cell lung cancer. Profiled with immunoSEQ multiplex PCR; TCRdb holds only in-frame clones, not every one. The table has 9,500 or so clones, 72% seen once. This clone is medium-sized in the sample. The sequencing input was lung tumor tissue. This receptor was obtained from a human donor with non-small cell lung cancer.

CDR3 coding DNA: TGTGCCAGCAGACTGGGCCCGGCGGCGTACACCGGGGAGCTGTTTTTT. Translating it yields CASRLGPAAYTGELFF. This chain joins TRBV5-6 and TRBJ2-2; D remains ambiguous. The CDR3 totals 16 residues. The germline gives CDR1 SGHDT, CDR2 YYEEEE. Trimming removed 5 bases from V and 3 bases from J, with 17 bases in between.